One and the same sample provided the 26 T cell receptor beta chains below, sequenced in a study of cytomegalovirus exposure and HLA in healthy donors. Both 60 Vbeta primers and 13 Jbeta primers went into the PCR. Here immunoSEQ multiplex PCR was the method, and the copy in TCRdb shows in-frame clones only, minus some. Here the sample spans roughly 160,000 clones, approximately 82% being singletons. The specimen was PBMCs. The receptors come from a woman aged 40 to 49 in good health and CMV-seropositive.

The V gene is TRBV5-1, the J gene TRBJ1-1; D is perhaps TRBD1 (6 bases). V lost 0 bases to trimming and J lost 6 bases, with 15 bases between them. Germline lookup yields CDR1 SGHRS and CDR2 YFSETQ. The length of the CDR3 is 15 residues. The CDR3 region is CASSLALGGASEAFF. As DNA, the CDR3 is TGCGCCAGCAGCTTGGCGCTTGGGGGCGCCTCTGAAGCTTTCTTT.

The chain has TRBV30 and TRBJ2-7; 10 bases match TRBD1. J was trimmed by 9 bases and V by 4 bases; bases with no gene match: 12. Looked up from germline, CDR1 is GTSNPN and CDR2 is SVGIG (reference sequence). The CDR3 runs to 14 residues. The CDR3 protein is CAWTTGTGDSVQYF. The CDR3 nucleotides read TGTGCCTGGACTACCGGGACAGGGGATAGCGTGCAGTACTTC.

For this clone: The same CDR3 arises from other DNA sequences in this sample as well. The CDR3 sequence: CASSQGMGDTEAFF. DNA of the CDR3: TGTGCCAGCTCGCAGGGGATGGGCGACACTGAAGCTTTCTTT. This chain links TRBV18 with TRBJ1-1; D may be TRBD1 (6 bases). The V gene's germline CDR1 is KGHSH and CDR2 LQKENI. Trimming took off 6 bases at V and 3 bases at J, with 14 bases between the two ends. The CDR3 has 14 residues.

The chain joins TRBV29-1 to TRBJ2-1, with 15 bases aligning to TRBD2. CDR1 is SQVTM, CDR2 ANQGSEA, per germline. V trimming: 3 bases; J trimming: 8 bases; junction bases outside the gene matches: 14. The CDR3 contains 18 residues. The CDR3 sequence: CSVDPGLAGGVGKDEQFF. Here the CDR3 DNA reads TGCAGCGTTGACCCGGGACTAGCGGGAGGTGTAGGTAAGGATGAGCAGTTCTTC.

The chain joins TRBV18 to TRBJ2-3, with 7 bases lining up with TRBD1. From germline, CDR1 is KGHSH and CDR2 LQKENI. J gave up 0 bases and V 1 base, and 4 bases lay outside the gene matches. The CDR3 sequence is 16 residues long. The CDR3 is CASSPLGQSSTDTQYF. In DNA, the CDR3 is TGTGCCAGCTCACCACTGGGACAGTCTAGCACAGATACGCAGTATTTT.

J is TRBJ1-2 and V is TRBV5-4, with 8 bases matching TRBD1. Germline values: CDR1 SGHNT, CDR2 YYREEE (reference sequence). The V gene end was trimmed by 4 bases and the J gene end by 4 bases; junction bases not matched to a gene: 6. This CDR3 has 14 amino acids. DNA of the CDR3: TGTGCCAGCAGCCCTGACAGGGGACCCTATGGCTACACCTTC. It translates to CASSPDRGPYGYTF.

This clone has at least ten counts. The genes are TRBV7-2 and TRBJ2-7, with 7 bases fitting TRBD2. The CDR3 consists of 14 residues. After removal of 1 base from V and 4 bases from J, the junction contained 4 bases not matched to a gene. CDR1 is SGHTA and CDR2 is FQGNSA in the germline V gene. The chain's CDR3 is CASSLVGSGYEQYF. The CDR3 DNA reads TGTGCCAGCAGCTTAGTGGGTAGCGGGTACGAGCAGTACTTC.

V and J are TRBV6-6 and TRBJ2-5; TRBD2 matches at 8 bases. The DNA end is a closer match to TRBJ2-7, so the J assignment may be wrong. This CDR3 has 16 residues. Germline assignment: CDR1 MNHNY and CDR2 SVGAGI (reference sequence). Here the CDR3 DNA reads TGTGCCAGCAGTTACGGAGCGGGAGACGAATCCTACGAGCAGTACTTC. Translating it yields CASSYGAGDESYEQYF.

This chain joins TRBV7-2 and TRBJ2-3; 8 nucleotides match TRBD2. The CDR3 is 14 residues long. CDR1 and CDR2 (germline): SGHTA, FQGNSA. Germline trimming cut 3 bases from V and 3 bases from J; bases unmatched to any gene: 2. Written as DNA, the CDR3 is TGTGCCAGCAGCTTTCGACTAGCGACAGATACGCAGTATTTT. Amino acid sequence: CASSFRLATDTQYF.

The rearrangement links TRBV11-2 to TRBJ1-3; 9 nucleotides align to TRBD1. CDR1 and CDR2 from the germline V gene are SGHAT and FQNNGV. The J segment lost 0 bases and the V segment lost 4 bases, leaving 7 bases of the junction unmatched. The CDR3 extends over 17 amino acids. The CDR3 loop reads CASSYRDRASSGNTIYF. The CDR3 DNA is TGTGCCAGCAGCTATAGGGACAGGGCCAGCTCTGGAAACACCATATATTTT.

This clone has just one count. This chain connects TRBV11-3 to TRBJ2-7, with TRBD2 identical over 14 bases. V was clipped by 1 base and J by 2 bases; unmatched bases: 10. The CDR3 extends over 19 amino acids. Germline V gene sequence: CDR1 SGHNT, CDR2 YENEEA. CDR3 nucleotide sequence: TGTGCCAGCAGCTTAGTTCCGGGACTAGCGGGAGTAAGGCCCTACGAGCAGTACTTC. Amino acid sequence: CASSLVPGLAGVRPYEQYF.

The V gene is TRBV19, the J gene TRBJ2-3; TRBD2 matches at 7 bases. The junction had 17 bases not matched to a gene; V was cut back by 10 bases and J by 4 bases. CDR1 and CDR2 (germline): LNHDA, SQIVND (reference sequence). This CDR3 comprises 16 residues. CDR3 in amino acids: CATTRSPAGPPDTQYF. CDR3 DNA sequence: TGTGCCACCACCCGGTCCCCAGCGGGGCCCCCAGATACGCAGTATTTT.

Details on this clone: Germline is not matched at one junction end, which may reflect a read error. V and J are TRBV7-9 and TRBJ2-7; D remains unclear. Looked up from germline, CDR1 is SEHNR and CDR2 is FQNEAQ (reference sequence). This CDR3 has 12 residues. CDR3 loop: CSSSLHGLEQYF. The CDR3 DNA sequence: TGTTCCAGCAGCTTACATGGCCTCGAGCAGTACTTC.

V gene TRBV18 combines with J gene TRBJ2-1; 11 positions match TRBD2. V lost 4 bases and J lost 9; bases outside the gene matches: 2. The CDR3 covers 13 residues. Germline V gene sequence: CDR1 KGHSH, CDR2 LQKENI. The chain's CDR3 is CASSLTSGVEQFF. CDR3 nucleotide sequence: TGTGCCAGCTCACTGACTAGCGGGGTTGAGCAGTTCTTC.

The sample holds a few counts of this clone. J is TRBJ2-7 and V is TRBV10-3, with TRBD1 matching over 10 bases. The CDR3 length is 15 residues. In germline, CDR1 is ENHRY, CDR2 SYGVKD. The V gene end was trimmed by 3 bases and the J gene end by 2 bases; junction bases not matched to a gene: 4. In nucleotides, the CDR3 is TGTGCCATCAGTGACACCGGGACAGGGGCCTACGAGCAGTACTTC. It specifies CAISDTGTGAYEQYF.

This chain links TRBV18 with TRBJ1-2, with D tentatively TRBD1 (6 bases). Germline V gene lookup returns CDR1 KGHSH and CDR2 LQKENI. Between the trimmed V and J ends, which lost 3 bases and 0 bases, there was a span of 17 bases. This CDR3 comprises 17 residues. CDR3 region: CASSPVHGGGPNYGYTF. Written as DNA, the CDR3 is TGTGCCAGCTCACCGGTTCATGGCGGGGGCCCTAACTATGGCTACACCTTC.

The chain is built from TRBV6-5 and TRBJ2-1, with a possible D match to TRBD1 (5 bases). The CDR3 consists of 14 residues. CDR1 and CDR2 (germline): MNHEY, SVGAGI. The V end lost 2 bases, the J end lost 5 bases, and 10 bases lay between the germline ends. CDR3 nucleotide sequence: TGTGCCAGCAGTTACGTTTCAGGGAACAATGAGCAGTTCTTC. It is translated as CASSYVSGNNEQFF.

This chain joins TRBV11-2 and TRBJ2-2; D is unclear. The CDR3 is 15 residues long. The germline V gene has CDR1 SGHAT and CDR2 FQNNGV. V was cut by 5 bases and J by 5 bases, with 15 bases left in between. DNA for the CDR3: TGTGCCAGCAGCCCCCCCCCAAACGGGACCGGGGAGCTGTTTTTT. It encodes CASSPPPNGTGELFF.

This chain uses TRBV18 with TRBJ2-1; D is unresolved. V lost 0 bases and J 5 bases, leaving 11 bases between the germline ends. Germline loops: CDR1 KGHSH, CDR2 LQKENI. This CDR3 comprises 15 residues. The CDR3 sequence is CASSPPFGGDNEQFF. The DNA for the CDR3 is TGTGCCAGCTCACCACCGTTCGGCGGTGACAATGAGCAGTTCTTC.

This chain links TRBV5-5 with TRBJ2-7, with D perhaps matching TRBD1 (6 bases). CDR1 is SGHKS and CDR2 is YYEKEE in the germline V gene (reference sequence). The CDR3 loop spans 13 amino acids. The ends were cut back, 4 bases at V and 3 bases at J, with 11 bases in the middle. For the CDR3, the DNA is TGTGCCAGCAGCCACGGGACAAACTACGAGCAGTACTTC. Residues: CASSHGTNYEQYF. The full variable domain, in which reference TRBV5-5 and TRBJ2-7 provide the parts outside the CDR3, is DAGVTQSPTHLIKTRGQQVTLRCSPISGHKSVSWYQQVLGQGPQFIFQYYEKEERGRGNFPDRFSARQFPNYSSELNVNALLLGDSALYLCASSHGTNYEQYFGPGTRLTVT.

V and J are TRBV2 and TRBJ2-7, with TRBD2 matching 7 bases. In germline, CDR1 is SNHLY, CDR2 FYNNEI. The CDR3 has 14 residues. Trimming took 5 bases from V and 4 from J; bases not matched to a gene: 8. The CDR3 is CASSMSGKGYEQYF. For the CDR3, the DNA is TGTGCCAGCAGTATGAGCGGGAAAGGTTACGAGCAGTACTTC. Full variable domain (rest looked up from reference TRBV2 and TRBJ2-7): EPEVTQTPSHQVTQMGQEVILRCVPISNHLYFYWYRQILGQKVEFLVSFYNNEISEKSEIFDDQFSVERPDGSNFTLKIRSTKLEDSAMYFCASSMSGKGYEQYFGPGTRLTVT.

This clone was seen just once. The chain combines TRBV19 with TRBJ1-1; D remains unclear. Germline CDR1 is LNHDA and CDR2 is SQIVND (reference sequence). CDR3 length equals 14 residues. The ends were cut back, 11 bases at V and 0 bases at J, with 16 bases in the middle. CDR3 sequence (DNA): TGTGCCGTCCGACCCCGGACTCTGAACACTGAAGCTTTCTTT. As protein: CAVRPRTLNTEAFF.

For the CDR3, the DNA is TGTGCCAGCTCACCCAAACAAACCGGGACTAGCACCGGGGAGCTGTTTTTT. The encoded protein is CASSPKQTGTSTGELFF. The J gene is TRBJ2-2, the V gene TRBV18; 8 bases map to TRBD2. V lost 3 bases and J lost 4; bases outside the gene matches: 10. The length of the CDR3 is 17 residues. From germline, CDR1 is KGHSH and CDR2 LQKENI.

This clone was observed a few times. The rearrangement uses TRBV5-1 and TRBJ2-1; 7 bases line up with TRBD2. Trimming removed 5 bases from V and 5 bases from J; junction bases left unmatched: 4. Germline V gene lookup returns CDR1 SGHRS and CDR2 YFSETQ. CDR3 size: 13 residues. CDR3 in amino acids: CASRWDYNNEQFF. The CDR3 DNA is TGCGCCAGCAGGTGGGACTATAACAATGAGCAGTTCTTC.

The rearrangement joins TRBV5-4 to TRBJ1-1; 8 bases map to TRBD1. After removal of 3 bases from V and 10 bases from J, the junction contained 5 bases not matched to a gene. This CDR3 spans 12 amino acids. Germline assignment: CDR1 SGHNT and CDR2 YYREEE (reference sequence). CDR3 in DNA: TGTGCCAGCAGCTACGACAGGGGTACAGCTTTCTTT. Its translation: CASSYDRGTAFF. Filled out from reference TRBV5-4 and TRBJ1-1, the complete variable domain reads ETGVTQSPTHLIKTRGQQVTLRCSSQSGHNTVSWYQQALGQGPQFIFQYYREEENGRGNFPPRFSGLQFPNYSSELNVNALELDDSALYLCASSYDRGTAFFGQGTRLTVV.

This chain joins TRBV7-8 and TRBJ1-3; D is possibly TRBD1 (6 bases). This CDR3 spans 15 amino acids. Between the trimmed V and J ends, which lost 4 bases and 0 bases, there was a span of 10 bases. CDR1 is SGHVS and CDR2 is FQNEAQ in the germline V gene. CDR3 in DNA: TGTGCCAGCAGCTGGACAGCTAGCTCTGGAAACACCATATATTTT. The encoded protein is CASSWTASSGNTIYF.